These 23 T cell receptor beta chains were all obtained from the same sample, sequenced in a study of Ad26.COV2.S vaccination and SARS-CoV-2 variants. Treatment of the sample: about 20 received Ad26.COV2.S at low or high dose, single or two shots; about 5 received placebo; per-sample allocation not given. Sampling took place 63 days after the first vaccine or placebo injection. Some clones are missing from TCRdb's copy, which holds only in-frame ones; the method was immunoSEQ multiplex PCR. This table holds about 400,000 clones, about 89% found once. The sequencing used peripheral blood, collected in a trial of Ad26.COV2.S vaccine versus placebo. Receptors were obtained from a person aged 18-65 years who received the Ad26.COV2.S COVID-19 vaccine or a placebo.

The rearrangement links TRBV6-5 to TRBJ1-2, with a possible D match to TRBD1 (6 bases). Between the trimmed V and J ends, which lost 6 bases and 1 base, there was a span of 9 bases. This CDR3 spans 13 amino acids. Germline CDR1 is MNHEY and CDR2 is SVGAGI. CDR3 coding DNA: TGTGCCAGCAGGGTACAGGGTAACTATGGCTACACCTTC. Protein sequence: CASRVQGNYGYTF.

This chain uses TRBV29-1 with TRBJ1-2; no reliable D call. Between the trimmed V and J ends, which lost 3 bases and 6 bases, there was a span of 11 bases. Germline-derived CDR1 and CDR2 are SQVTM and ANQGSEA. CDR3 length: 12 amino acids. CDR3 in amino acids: CSVDDTRNGYTF. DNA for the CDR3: TGCAGCGTTGACGACACCCGAAATGGCTACACCTTC. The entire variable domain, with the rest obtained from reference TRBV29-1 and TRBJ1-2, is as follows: SAVISQKPSRDICQRGTSLTIQCQVDSQVTMMFWYRQQPGQSLTLIATANQGSEATYESGFVIDKFPISRPNLTFSTLTVSNMSPEDSSIYLCSVDDTRNGYTFGSGTRLTVV.

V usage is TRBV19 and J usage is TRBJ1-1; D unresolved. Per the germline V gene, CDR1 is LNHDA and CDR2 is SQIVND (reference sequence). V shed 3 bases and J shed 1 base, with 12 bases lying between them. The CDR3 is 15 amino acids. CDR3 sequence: CASSMIEMRNTEAFF. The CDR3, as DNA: TGTGCCAGTAGTATGATTGAGATGAGGAACACTGAAGCTTTCTTT. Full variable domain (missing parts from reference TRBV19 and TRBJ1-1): DGGITQSPKYLFRKEGQNVTLSCEQNLNHDAMYWYRQDPGQGLRLIYYSQIVNDFQKGDIAEGYSVSREKKESFPLTVTSAQKNPTAFYLCASSMIEMRNTEAFFGQGTRLTVV.

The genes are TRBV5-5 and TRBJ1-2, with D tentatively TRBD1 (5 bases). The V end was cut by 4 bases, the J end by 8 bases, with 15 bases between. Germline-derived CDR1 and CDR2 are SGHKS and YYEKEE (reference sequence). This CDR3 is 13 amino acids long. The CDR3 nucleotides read TGTGCCAGCAGCCGAGCGGGGGATCGGGGCTACACCTTC. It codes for CASSRAGDRGYTF.

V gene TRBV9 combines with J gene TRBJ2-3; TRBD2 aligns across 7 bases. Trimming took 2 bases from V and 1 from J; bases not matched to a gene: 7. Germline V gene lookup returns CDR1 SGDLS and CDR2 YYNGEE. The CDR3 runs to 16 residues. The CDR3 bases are TGTGCCAGCAGCGTGTATGGACTAGGTGGCACAGATACGCAGTATTTT. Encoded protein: CASSVYGLGGTDTQYF.

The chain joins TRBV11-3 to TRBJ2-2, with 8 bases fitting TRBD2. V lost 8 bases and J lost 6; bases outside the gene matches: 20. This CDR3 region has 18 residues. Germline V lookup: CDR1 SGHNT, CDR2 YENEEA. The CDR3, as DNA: TGTGCCAGCTACGGTGGTCGCTTCGGGAGGGCCAGCTCCGGGGAGCTGTTTTTT. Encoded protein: CASYGGRFGRASSGELFF.

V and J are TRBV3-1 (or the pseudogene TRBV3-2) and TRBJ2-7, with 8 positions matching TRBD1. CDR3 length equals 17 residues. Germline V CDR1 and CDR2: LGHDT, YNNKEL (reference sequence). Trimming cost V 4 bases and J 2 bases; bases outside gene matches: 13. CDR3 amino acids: CASSPISSTGAPYEQYF. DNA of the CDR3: TGTGCCAGCAGCCCAATTTCGTCGACAGGGGCCCCCTACGAGCAGTACTTC.

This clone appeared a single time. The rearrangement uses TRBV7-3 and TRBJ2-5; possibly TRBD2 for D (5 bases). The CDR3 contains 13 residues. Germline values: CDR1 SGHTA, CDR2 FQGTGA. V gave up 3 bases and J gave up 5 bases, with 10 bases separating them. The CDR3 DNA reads TGTGCCAGCAGCTTGGTAGCGAGGGAGACCCAGTACTTC. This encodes CASSLVARETQYF.

CDR3 amino acids: CASSFWTSGEQYF. CDR3 coding DNA: TGTGCCAGCAGTTTTTGGACTAGCGGCGAGCAGTACTTC. The rearrangement joins TRBV12-3 or TRBV12-4 to TRBJ2-7, with 10 bases matching TRBD2. The CDR3 is made up of 13 amino acids. The ends lost 3 bases at V and 6 bases at J; junction bases unmatched: 2.

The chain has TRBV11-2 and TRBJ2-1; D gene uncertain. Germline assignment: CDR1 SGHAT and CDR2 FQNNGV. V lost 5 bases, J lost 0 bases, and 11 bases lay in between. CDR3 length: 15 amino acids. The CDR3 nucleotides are TGTGCCAGCAGCCCACCCCTAAGCTCCTACAATGAGCAGTTCTTC. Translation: CASSPPLSSYNEQFF. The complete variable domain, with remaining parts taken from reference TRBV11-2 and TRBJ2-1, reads EAGVAQSPRYKIIEKRQSVAFWCNPISGHATLYWYQQILGQGPKLLIQFQNNGVVDDSQLPKDRFSAERLKGVDSTLKIQPAKLEDSAVYLCASSPPLSSYNEQFFGPGTRLTVL.

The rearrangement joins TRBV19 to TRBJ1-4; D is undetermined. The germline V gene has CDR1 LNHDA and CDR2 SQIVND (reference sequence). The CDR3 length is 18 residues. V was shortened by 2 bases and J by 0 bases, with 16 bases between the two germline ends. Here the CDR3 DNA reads TGTGCCAGTAGTATAAGGGTAATCAACCCCTCAACTAATGAAAAACTGTTTTTT. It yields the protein CASSIRVINPSTNEKLFF.

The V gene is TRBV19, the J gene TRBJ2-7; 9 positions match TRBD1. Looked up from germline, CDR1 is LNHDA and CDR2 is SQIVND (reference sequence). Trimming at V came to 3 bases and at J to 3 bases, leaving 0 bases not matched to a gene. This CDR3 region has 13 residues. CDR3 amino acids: CASSMTGGYEQYF. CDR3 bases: TGTGCCAGTAGTATGACAGGGGGCTACGAGCAGTACTTC.

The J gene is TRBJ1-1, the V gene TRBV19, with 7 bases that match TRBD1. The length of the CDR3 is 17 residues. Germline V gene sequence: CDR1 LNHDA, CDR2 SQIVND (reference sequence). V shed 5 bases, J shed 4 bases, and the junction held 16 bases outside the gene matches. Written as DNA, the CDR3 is TGTGCCAGTAGTCCATTTTCGTCAGGGGGAGAGGGCACTGAAGCTTTCTTT. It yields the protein CASSPFSSGGEGTEAFF.

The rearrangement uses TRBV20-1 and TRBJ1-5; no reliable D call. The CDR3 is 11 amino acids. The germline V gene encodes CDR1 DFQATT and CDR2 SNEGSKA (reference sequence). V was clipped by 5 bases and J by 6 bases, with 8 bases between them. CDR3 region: CSAAAGQPQHF. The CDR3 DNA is TGCAGTGCTGCCGCGGGTCAGCCCCAGCATTTT.

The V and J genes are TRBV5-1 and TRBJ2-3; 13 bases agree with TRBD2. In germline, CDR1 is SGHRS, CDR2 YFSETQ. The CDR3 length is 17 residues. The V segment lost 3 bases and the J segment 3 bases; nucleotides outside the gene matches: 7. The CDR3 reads CASSWTPGLAGTDTQYF. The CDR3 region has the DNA TGCGCCAGCAGCTGGACCCCGGGACTAGCGGGAACAGATACGCAGTATTTT.

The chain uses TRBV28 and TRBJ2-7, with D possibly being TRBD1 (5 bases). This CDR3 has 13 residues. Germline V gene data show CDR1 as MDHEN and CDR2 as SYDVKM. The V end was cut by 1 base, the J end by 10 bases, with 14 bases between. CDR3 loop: CASSLLGLFLQYF. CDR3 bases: TGTGCCAGCAGTTTATTGGGGCTGTTTCTACAGTACTTC. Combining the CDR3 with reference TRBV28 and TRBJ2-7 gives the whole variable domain DVKVTQSSRYLVKRTGEKVFLECVQDMDHENMFWYRQDPGLGLRLIYFSYDVKMKEKGDIPEGYSVSREKKERFSLILESASTNQTSMYLCASSLLGLFLQYFGPGTRLTVT.

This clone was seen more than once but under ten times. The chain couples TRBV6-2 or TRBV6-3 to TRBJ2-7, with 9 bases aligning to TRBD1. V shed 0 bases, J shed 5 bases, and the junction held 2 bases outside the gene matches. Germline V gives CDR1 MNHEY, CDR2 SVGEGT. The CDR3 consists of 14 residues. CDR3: CASSYSTGGHEQYF. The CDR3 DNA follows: TGTGCCAGCAGTTACTCTACAGGGGGCCACGAGCAGTACTTC.

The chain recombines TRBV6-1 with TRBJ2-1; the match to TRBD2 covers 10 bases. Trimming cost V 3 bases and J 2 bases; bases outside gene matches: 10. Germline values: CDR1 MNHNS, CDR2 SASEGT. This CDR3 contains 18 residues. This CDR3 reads CASSDYNPGLAAYNEQFF. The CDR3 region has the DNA TGTGCCAGCAGTGACTACAACCCCGGACTAGCGGCCTACAATGAGCAGTTCTTC.

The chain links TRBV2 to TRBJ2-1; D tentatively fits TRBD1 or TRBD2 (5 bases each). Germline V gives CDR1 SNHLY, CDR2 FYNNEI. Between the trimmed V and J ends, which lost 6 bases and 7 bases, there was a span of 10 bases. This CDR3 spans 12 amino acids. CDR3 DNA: TGTGCCAGCAGGGGGGTTGGTAATGAGCAGTTCTTC. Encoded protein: CASRGVGNEQFF.

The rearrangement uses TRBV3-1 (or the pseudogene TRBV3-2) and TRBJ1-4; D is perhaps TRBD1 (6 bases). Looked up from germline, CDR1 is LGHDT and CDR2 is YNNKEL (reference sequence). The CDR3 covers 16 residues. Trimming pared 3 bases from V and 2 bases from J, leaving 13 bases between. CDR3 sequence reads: CASSHRRQVTNEKLFF. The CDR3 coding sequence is TGTGCCAGCAGCCATCGTCGACAGGTGACTAATGAAAAACTGTTTTTT.

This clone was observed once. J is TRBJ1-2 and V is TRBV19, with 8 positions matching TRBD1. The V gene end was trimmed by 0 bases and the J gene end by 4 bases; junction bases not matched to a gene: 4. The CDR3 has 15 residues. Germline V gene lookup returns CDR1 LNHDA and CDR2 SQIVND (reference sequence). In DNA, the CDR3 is TGTGCCAGTAGTATAGATGCAGGGGGCGTCTATGGCTACACCTTC. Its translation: CASSIDAGGVYGYTF.

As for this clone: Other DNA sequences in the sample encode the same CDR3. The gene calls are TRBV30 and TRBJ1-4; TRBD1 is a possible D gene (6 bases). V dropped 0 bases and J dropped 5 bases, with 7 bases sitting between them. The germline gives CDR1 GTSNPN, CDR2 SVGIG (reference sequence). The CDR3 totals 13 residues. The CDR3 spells CAWSVQGNEKLFF. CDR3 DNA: TGTGCCTGGAGTGTACAGGGCAATGAAAAACTGTTTTTT.

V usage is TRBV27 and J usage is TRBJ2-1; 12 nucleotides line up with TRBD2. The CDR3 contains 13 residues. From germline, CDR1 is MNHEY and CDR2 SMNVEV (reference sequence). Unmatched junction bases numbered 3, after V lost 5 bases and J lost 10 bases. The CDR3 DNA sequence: TGTGCCAGCAGTGCCGGACTAGCGGGAGAGCAGTTCTTC. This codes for CASSAGLAGEQFF.